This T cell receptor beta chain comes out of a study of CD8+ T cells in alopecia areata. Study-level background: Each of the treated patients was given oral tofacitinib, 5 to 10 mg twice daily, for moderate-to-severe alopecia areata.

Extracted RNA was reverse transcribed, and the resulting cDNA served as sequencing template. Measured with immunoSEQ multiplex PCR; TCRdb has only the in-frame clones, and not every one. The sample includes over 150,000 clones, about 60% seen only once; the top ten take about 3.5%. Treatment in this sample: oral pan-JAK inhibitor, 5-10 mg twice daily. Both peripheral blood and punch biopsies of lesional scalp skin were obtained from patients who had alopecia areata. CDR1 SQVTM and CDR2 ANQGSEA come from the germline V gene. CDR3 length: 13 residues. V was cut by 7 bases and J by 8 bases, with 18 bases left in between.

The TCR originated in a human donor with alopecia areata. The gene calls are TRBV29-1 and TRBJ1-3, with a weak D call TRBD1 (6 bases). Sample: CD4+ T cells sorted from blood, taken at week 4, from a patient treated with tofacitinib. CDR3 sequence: CSGQGGPGDTIYF. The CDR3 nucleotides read TGCAGCGGACAAGGGGGACCTGGCGACACCATATATTTT.